The source of this T cell receptor beta chain is a study of technical replicates of blood from a few donors. The CDR3 contains 15 residues. The germline gives CDR1 SGHDT, CDR2 YYEEEE. Trimming took 1 base from V and 3 from J; bases not matched to a gene: 3. Clones were read by immunoSEQ multiplex PCR, and TCRdb kept only the in-frame ones, dropping some. The sample contains about 94,000 clones, approximately 95% of which appear only once. Input material: T cells isolated from PBMCs. This clonotype originated in a human donor in good health. The chain is built from TRBV5-6 and TRBJ1-5; 8 bases match TRBD1. The CDR3 is CASSLLTGDNQPQHF. The CDR3 region has the DNA TGTGCCAGCAGCTTGCTGACAGGGGACAATCAGCCCCAGCATTTT.